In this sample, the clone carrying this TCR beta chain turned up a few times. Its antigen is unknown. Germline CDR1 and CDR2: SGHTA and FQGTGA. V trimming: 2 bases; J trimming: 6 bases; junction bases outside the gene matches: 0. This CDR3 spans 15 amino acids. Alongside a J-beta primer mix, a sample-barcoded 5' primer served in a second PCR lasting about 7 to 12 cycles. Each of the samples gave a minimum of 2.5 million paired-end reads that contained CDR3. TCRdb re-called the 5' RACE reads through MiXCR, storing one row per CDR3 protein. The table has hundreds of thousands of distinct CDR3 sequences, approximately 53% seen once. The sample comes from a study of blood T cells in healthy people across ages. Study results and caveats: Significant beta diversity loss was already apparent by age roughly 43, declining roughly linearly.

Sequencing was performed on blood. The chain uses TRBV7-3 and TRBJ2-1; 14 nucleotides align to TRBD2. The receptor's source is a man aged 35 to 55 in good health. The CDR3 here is CASSLGTSGGNEQFF. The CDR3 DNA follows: TGTGCCAGCAGCTTAGGGACTAGCGGGGGCAATGAGCAGTTCTTC. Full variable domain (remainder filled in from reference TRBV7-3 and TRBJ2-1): GAGVSQTPSNKVTEKGKYVELRCDPISGHTALYWYRQSLGQGPEFLIYFQGTGAADDSGLPNDRFFAVRPEGSVSTLKIQRTERGDSAVYLCASSLGTSGGNEQFFGPGTRLTVL.